The 22 T cell receptor beta chains presented below share a single source sample, sequenced in a study of T-cell memory formation after mild COVID-19. TCRdb called the 5' RACE reads again in MiXCR, with one record for every CDR3 protein. The top ten clones hold around 23% of a sample with 190,000 or so distinct CDR3 sequences, about 20% of them seen once. Sequenced input: PBMCs or a T cell subset sorted from them (not recorded which). Receptors were obtained from an adult woman who had mild COVID-19 (a few samples of this study predate the infection). Cell type and time point are not known.

This clonotype was observed a few times. V usage is TRBV4-1 and J usage is TRBJ1-3; no firm D call. This CDR3 region has 17 residues. The V and J ends lost 2 bases and 0 bases respectively, with 14 bases between them. Germline assignment: CDR1 MGHRA and CDR2 YSYEKL. The CDR3 DNA is TGCGCCAGCAGCCAAATACTCGGACGGAGCTCTGGAAACACCATATATTTT. Amino acids: CASSQILGRSSGNTIYF.

The chain uses TRBV4-3 and TRBJ1-2; unclear D gene. Trimming stripped 5 bases from V and 9 bases from J, with 34 bases between. The CDR3 runs to 19 residues. Per the germline V gene, CDR1 is LGHNA and CDR2 is YSLEER. CDR3 bases: TGCGCCAGCAGCACACCCTCCGCCCTGGATCGCTATTTACAACTGAGCTACACCTTC. This codes for CASSTPSALDRYLQLSYTF.

Only a few counts were recorded for this clonotype. The rearrangement joins TRBV9 to TRBJ2-5, with D perhaps TRBD2 (6 bases). The CDR3 runs to 20 residues. The V and J ends lost 1 base and 0 bases respectively, with 25 bases between them. Looked up from germline, CDR1 is SGDLS and CDR2 is YYNGEE. CDR3 amino acids: CASSVNLGGQLEGYQETQYF. CDR3 in DNA: TGTGCCAGCAGCGTAAACTTAGGAGGGCAGTTGGAGGGTTACCAAGAGACCCAGTACTTC.

The chain links TRBV2 to TRBJ1-1; D is unclear. Trimming took off 3 bases at V and 0 bases at J, with 11 bases between the two ends. The germline V gene encodes CDR1 SNHLY and CDR2 FYNNEI. This CDR3 contains 15 residues. The CDR3 loop reads CASSEGRSVNTEAFF. In nucleotides, the CDR3 is TGTGCCAGCAGTGAGGGCAGAAGCGTGAACACTGAAGCTTTCTTT.

V gene TRBV7-6 combines with J gene TRBJ2-1; TRBD1 might be the D (5 bases). CDR1 and CDR2 (germline): SGHVS, FNYEAQ. V was trimmed by 5 bases and J by 2 bases, leaving 10 bases between them. The CDR3 totals 14 residues. The CDR3 spells CASSPTVTYNEQFF. CDR3 DNA sequence: TGTGCCAGCAGCCCGACAGTGACCTACAATGAGCAGTTCTTC.

This rearrangement joins TRBV4-1 to TRBJ2-1; 7 bases are a match to TRBD1. Germline V lookup: CDR1 MGHRA, CDR2 YSYEKL. V shed 0 bases and J 3 bases; nucleotides not matched to a gene: 5. The CDR3 has 16 residues. For the CDR3, the DNA is TGCGCCAGCAGCCAAGAGGACAGGCGGTACTACAATGAGCAGTTCTTC. The encoded protein is CASSQEDRRYYNEQFF.

The J gene is TRBJ2-6, the V gene TRBV6-5; D is undetermined. This CDR3 comprises 18 residues. The germline V gene has CDR1 MNHEY and CDR2 SVGAGI. The V end was cut by 0 bases, the J end by 0 bases, with 12 bases between. The CDR3 reads CASSYSPGPNSGANVLTF. For the CDR3, the DNA is TGTGCCAGCAGTTACTCTCCGGGTCCGAACTCTGGGGCCAACGTCCTGACTTTC.

The rearrangement joins TRBV5-1 to TRBJ1-2; the D gene is possibly TRBD1 (6 bases). Deletions cut 0 bases from V and 5 bases from J, with 14 bases between. This CDR3 comprises 15 residues. Germline loops: CDR1 SGHRS, CDR2 YFSETQ. Here the CDR3 DNA reads TGCGCCAGCAGCTTGGGCTGGACAGACCCGTATGGCTACACCTTC. Translation gives CASSLGWTDPYGYTF.

The V call is TRBV6-6, the J call TRBJ2-3; 7 positions match TRBD1. CDR1 MNHNY and CDR2 SVGAGI come from the germline V gene (reference sequence). Germline trimming cut 7 bases from V and 0 bases from J; bases unmatched to any gene: 25. The length of the CDR3 is 21 residues. The CDR3 spells CASTQPGVLGQDQVSTDTQYF. CDR3 DNA: TGTGCCAGCACCCAACCCGGGGTCCTAGGACAGGATCAAGTAAGCACAGATACGCAGTATTTT.

The chain combines TRBV7-9 with TRBJ2-1, with TRBD2 matching 10 bases. V was pared by 3 bases and J by 5 bases, with 7 bases of the junction left unmatched. Looked up from germline, CDR1 is SEHNR and CDR2 is FQNEAQ (reference sequence). The CDR3 has 16 residues. As DNA, the CDR3 is TGTGCCAGCAGCTTTGGAGCGGGAGGGCCGAACAATGAGCAGTTCTTC. This translates into CASSFGAGGPNNEQFF.

The chain uses TRBV7-9 and TRBJ2-5; D remains unclear. The CDR3 runs 14 residues. CDR1 is SEHNR and CDR2 is FQNEAQ in the germline V gene (reference sequence). Trimming took off 1 base at V and 5 bases at J, with 11 bases between the two ends. The CDR3 nucleotides read TGTGCCAGCAGCTTAGTGTCAGGAAAGGAGACCCAGTACTTC. It specifies CASSLVSGKETQYF. Based on the CDR3 plus reference TRBV7-9 and TRBJ2-5, the full variable domain is DTGVSQNPRHKITKRGQNVTFRCDPISEHNRLYWYRQTLGQGPEFLTYFQNEAQLEKSRLLSDRFSAERPKGSFSTLEIQRTEQGDSAMYLCASSLVSGKETQYFGPGTRLLVL.

This clonotype came up a few times. This chain uses TRBV7-6 with TRBJ2-1; 9 bases fit TRBD1. From germline, CDR1 is SGHVS and CDR2 FNYEAQ. The CDR3 runs to 15 residues. The V and J ends lost 4 bases and 8 bases, in that order; junction bases with no gene match: 9. The CDR3 nucleotides are TGTGCCAGCAGCTACCGGACAGGGGATTTGGATGAGCAGTTCTTC. Protein: CASSYRTGDLDEQFF.

This rearrangement joins TRBV29-1 to TRBJ2-6, with no clear D. The CDR3 consists of 15 residues. Germline loops: CDR1 SQVTM, CDR2 ANQGSEA. V was shortened by 6 bases and J by 0 bases, with 12 bases between the two germline ends. The CDR3 nucleotides are TGCAGCGTCCCGAGGCATGGCTCTGGGGCCAACGTCCTGACTTTC. Protein: CSVPRHGSGANVLTF.

This clonotype has more than one count but fewer than ten. This sequence joins TRBV5-1 and TRBJ2-1; 8 bases fit TRBD1. Germline lookup yields CDR1 SGHRS and CDR2 YFSETQ. This CDR3 spans 14 amino acids. V was pared by 0 bases and J by 8 bases, with 4 bases of the junction left unmatched. CDR3 amino acids: CASSLGQGSDEQFF. CDR3 bases: TGCGCCAGCAGCTTGGGACAGGGGAGCGATGAGCAGTTCTTC.

The table lists this clonotype with a few counts. V is TRBV29-1 and J is TRBJ2-1; D is unresolved. V was pared by 0 bases and J by 8 bases, with 14 bases between. The CDR3 contains 14 residues. CDR1 is SQVTM and CDR2 is ANQGSEA in the germline V gene. CDR3 in DNA: TGCAGCGTTGAAGATTCTGGGGTAAGCCATGAGCAGTTCTTC. This gives the protein CSVEDSGVSHEQFF.

J is TRBJ2-7 and V is TRBV29-1, with 9 bases identical to TRBD2. Germline V gives CDR1 SQVTM, CDR2 ANQGSEA. CDR3 length: 15 amino acids. V was pared by 0 bases and J by 3 bases, with 6 bases of the junction left unmatched. The CDR3 coding sequence is TGCAGCGTTGAAGATGGTAGCGGGAGCTTCTACGAGCAGTACTTC. It codes for CSVEDGSGSFYEQYF.

In its sample, this clonotype was seen a few times. The rearrangement joins TRBV5-6 to TRBJ2-4, with 7 positions matching TRBD1. Trimming at V came to 0 bases and at J to 6 bases, leaving 3 bases not matched to a gene. The germline gives CDR1 SGHDT, CDR2 YYEEEE. The CDR3 length is 14 residues. The CDR3 here is CASSLVAGGNIQYF. DNA for the CDR3: TGTGCCAGCAGCTTGGTCGCAGGGGGAAACATTCAGTACTTC.

This chain joins TRBV7-9 and TRBJ2-1; no clear D. Germline V CDR1 and CDR2: SEHNR, FQNEAQ (reference sequence). The CDR3 is made up of 13 amino acids. Between the trimmed V and J ends, which lost 6 bases and 5 bases, there was a span of 11 bases. The CDR3, as DNA: TGTGCCAGCAGACCTTCAAGGAACAATGAGCAGTTCTTC. This sequence encodes CASRPSRNNEQFF.

This clonotype showed up many times. This chain's CDR3 is CSASSGSPTEAFF. CDR3 DNA: TGCAGTGCTAGCTCGGGTTCCCCCACTGAAGCTTTCTTT. The V gene is TRBV20-1, the J gene TRBJ1-1, with unresolved D. Trimming pared 3 bases from V and 4 bases from J, leaving 12 bases between. CDR1 DFQATT and CDR2 SNEGSKA come from the germline V gene (reference sequence). The length of the CDR3 is 13 residues.

This clonotype was seen more than once but under ten times. The rearrangement uses TRBV10-3 and TRBJ1-5, with 9 bases that match TRBD1. The J segment lost 3 bases and the V segment lost 4 bases, leaving 4 bases of the junction unmatched. CDR1 ENHRY and CDR2 SYGVKD come from the germline V gene. The CDR3 consists of 15 residues. CDR3: CAISGGTGYNQPQHF. The DNA of the CDR3 is TGTGCCATCAGTGGAGGGACAGGGTACAATCAGCCCCAGCATTTT.

This clonotype was seen only a few times. The chain links TRBV4-2 to TRBJ2-5; D call uncertain. Germline V lookup: CDR1 LGHNA, CDR2 YNFKEQ. The CDR3 spans 16 residues. The germline V and J ends were trimmed by 0 bases and 5 bases, with 16 bases remaining between them. The CDR3 loop is CASSQELVLGMETQYF. CDR3 DNA: TGTGCCAGCAGCCAAGAATTGGTACTGGGAATGGAGACCCAGTACTTC.

This rearrangement joins TRBV29-1 to TRBJ1-2; D perhaps matches TRBD1 (5 bases). Trimming removed 1 base from V and 3 bases from J, with 15 bases in between. This CDR3 has 15 amino acids. Per the germline V gene, CDR1 is SQVTM and CDR2 is ANQGSEA. The CDR3 region is CSVEGQRGVYYGYTF. In DNA, the CDR3 is TGCAGCGTTGAAGGCCAGAGGGGTGTCTACTATGGCTACACCTTC.